This T cell receptor (beta chain) was profiled in a study of cytomegalovirus exposure and HLA in healthy donors. Regarding the study as a whole: About 90% or about 30% of the time was how often most TCR beta V segments were productive, according to an earlier analysis. Researchers catalogued some 160 TCR beta chains as cytomegalovirus-associated. A later analysis reportedly found fewer N-insertions in an Asian-associated ancestry cluster than the approximately 670-donor mean.

In the PCR, 60 Vbeta and 13 Jbeta primers were used. Clones were read by immunoSEQ multiplex PCR, and TCRdb kept only the in-frame ones, dropping some. The sample carries more than 95,000 clones, 13% to 15% recorded once. Comment on this clone: No antigen is known for it.

The clonotype comes from a female donor in good health and CMV-seronegative. The sequenced material came from PBMCs.

The CDR3 coding sequence is TGTGCCAGCAGCTTCGGTGGGGCAGAGACCCAGTACTTC. Translated: CASSFGGAETQYF. J is TRBJ2-5 and V is TRBV7-9; the D gene is possibly TRBD1 (5 bases). This CDR3 has 13 amino acids. Trimming took 3 bases from V and 4 from J, leaving 9 bases between them. CDR1 is SEHNR and CDR2 is FQNEAQ in the germline V gene (reference sequence).